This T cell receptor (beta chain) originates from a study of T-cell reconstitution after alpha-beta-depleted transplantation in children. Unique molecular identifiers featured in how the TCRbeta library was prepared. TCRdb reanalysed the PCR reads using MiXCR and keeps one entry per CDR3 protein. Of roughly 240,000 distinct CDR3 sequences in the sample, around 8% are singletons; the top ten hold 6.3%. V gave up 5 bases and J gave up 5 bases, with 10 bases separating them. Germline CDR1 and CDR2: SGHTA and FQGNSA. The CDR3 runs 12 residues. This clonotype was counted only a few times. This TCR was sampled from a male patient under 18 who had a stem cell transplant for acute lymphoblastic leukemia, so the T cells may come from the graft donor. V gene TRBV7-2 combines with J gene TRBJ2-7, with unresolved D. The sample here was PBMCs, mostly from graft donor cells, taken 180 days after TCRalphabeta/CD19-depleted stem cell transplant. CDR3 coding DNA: TGTGCCAGCAGCCCCGAAAGCCACGAGCAGTACTTC. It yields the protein CASSPESHEQYF.